The TCR beta chain under discussion was sequenced for a study of technical replicates of blood from a few donors. TCRdb's copy holds only in-frame clones and misses some; the assay was immunoSEQ multiplex PCR. The table lists 50,000 to 80,000 clones, roughly 90% of them singletons. The ends were cut back, 7 bases at V and 6 bases at J, with 17 bases in the middle. The CDR3 has 14 amino acids. The germline CDR1 and CDR2 sequences are SGHNT and YYREEE (reference sequence). The sequence came from a human donor in good health. Some clones in this sample may be carry-over from other donors' samples. The V gene is TRBV5-4, the J gene TRBJ2-1, with D possibly being TRBD2 (5 bases). Sequencing was carried out using PBMCs. This CDR3 is CASSPRTGFNEQFF. The CDR3 region has the DNA TGTGCCAGCTCCCCCCGGACTGGATTCAATGAGCAGTTCTTC. Based on the CDR3 plus reference TRBV5-4 and TRBJ2-1, the full variable domain is ETGVTQSPTHLIKTRGQQVTLRCSSQSGHNTVSWYQQALGQGPQFIFQYYREEENGRGNFPPRFSGLQFPNYSSELNVNALELDDSALYLCASSPRTGFNEQFFGPGTRLTVL.